The clone carrying this TCR beta chain was seen many times. Its target is unknown. This sample was included in a study of T cells in Graves' hyperthyroidism and ophthalmopathy. Study as a whole: Peripheral blood was collected at initial diagnosis, before any treatment.

Study results and limitations: Patients with ophthalmopathy were separated from those with stable hyperthyroidism by a 13 V-J model. Blood shared most expanded thyroid clonotypes above 0.001.

Source material for PBMCs was more than 7.5 ml fresh peripheral blood. J gave up 3 bases and V 5 bases, and 4 bases lay outside the gene matches. Germline V lookup: CDR1 SGHRS, CDR2 YFSETQ. There are 14 residues in the CDR3. The source material, RNA transcripts, was used to amplify TCR beta CDR3 regions. TCR CDR3 underwent first-round RT-PCR with the HTBI primer set. TCRdb passed the multiplex PCR reads through MiXCR, listing each CDR3 protein once. The sample records some 570,000 distinct CDR3 sequences, 12% to 15% being singletons. This clonotype was obtained from a woman in her late teens or twenties with Graves' ophthalmopathy. The V and J genes are TRBV5-1 and TRBJ2-7; TRBD1 aligns across 11 bases. The sample consisted of blood. CDR3 protein: CASREGQGDYEQYF. CDR3 bases: TGCGCCAGCAGGGAGGGACAGGGGGACTACGAGCAGTACTTC.